These T cell receptor beta chains were read from a single sample in a study of blood T cell repertoires in COVID-19. Assay used: immunoSEQ multiplex PCR; TCRdb lists only in-frame clones, some missing. The sample comprises over 200,000 clones, 80% to 95% of which are singletons, and 0.8% to 1% rests with the top ten. Source material: peripheral blood. The receptors shown here come from a man aged 60 to 75 with COVID-19, enrolled during active disease. CDR3s include the opening cysteine and the closing phenylalanine or tryptophan. Fields, in order: D gene, J gene, clone size, V gene, CDR3 DNA, CDR3 protein. A D gene is named only where the DNA matches it firmly. Expanded clones are given a class, and other clones once, few, many or no size at all.

>TRBD1|TRBJ1-1|NA|TRBV10-2
TGCGCCACCCGGACAGGGCACATGAACACTGAAGCTTTCTTT
CATRTGHMNTEAFF
>TRBD1|TRBJ2-7|NA|TRBV11-1
TGTGCCAGCAGCCTTGTGGGGACAGGGCCCTCCCACGAGCAGTACTTC
CASSLVGTGPSHEQYF
>TRBD1|TRBJ1-5|NA|TRBV2
TGTGCCAGCAGGGGACAGGGATATCAGCCCCAGCATTTT
CASRGQGYQPQHF
>TRBD1|TRBJ1-6|NA|TRBV5-1
TGCGCCAGCAGCGTAGGGCCGGGACAGCCCAATTCACCCCTCCACTTT
CASSVGPGQPNSPLHF
>NA|TRBJ2-1|NA|TRBV27
TGTGCCAGCAGTTTCCTAACTCTTGGAGGTGAGCAGTTCTTC
CASSFLTLGGEQFF
>TRBD1|TRBJ2-3|NA|TRBV5-1
TGCGCCAGCAGCGCGGGACAGGCCCTGAGCACAGATACGCAGTATTTT
CASSAGQALSTDTQYF
>TRBD2|TRBJ2-5|NA|TRBV5-1
TGCGCCAGCAGCTTGTGGACTAGCGGTCAAGAGACCCAGTACTTC
CASSLWTSGQETQYF
>NA|TRBJ2-3|NA|TRBV5-5
TGTGCCAGCAGCTTGGCCTCTGGACTAGATACGCAGTATTTT
CASSLASGLDTQYF
>NA|TRBJ1-6|NA|TRBV5-1
TGCGCCAGCAGTCCAGCAGGGGATAATTCGCCCCTCCACTTT
CASSPAGDNSPLHF
>NA|TRBJ1-2|NA|TRBV6-4
TGTGCCAGCAGTGTACAGCCAGGGGCTGACTATGGCTACACCTTC
CASSVQPGADYGYTF
>TRBD1|TRBJ1-1|NA|TRBV5-1
TGCGCCAGCAGCATAACAGGGGGGGATGAAGCTTTCTTT
CASSITGGDEAFF
>NA|TRBJ2-3|NA|TRBV5-1
TGCGCCAGCAGCTTGGAGGGGGGCACAGATACGCAGTATTTT
CASSLEGGTDTQYF
>TRBD2|TRBJ2-3|NA|TRBV10-1
TGCGCCAGCAGTGATTACGGGGGGGCCGACACAGATACGCAGTATTTT
CASSDYGGADTDTQYF
>TRBD1|TRBJ1-6|NA|TRBV6-4
TGTGCCAGCCCCCCCGGACAGGGGAGTTCACCCCTCCACTTT
CASPPGQGSSPLHF
>NA|TRBJ1-2|NA|TRBV12-5
TGTGCTAGTGGTTTGGCAGGGTGGGATGGCTACACCTTC
CASGLAGWDGYTF
>TRBD2|TRBJ2-3|NA|TRBV28
TGTGCCAGCAGCCCAGCTAGCGGGAGGGAGGGTACAGATACGCAGTATTTT
CASSPASGREGTDTQYF
>TRBD1|TRBJ2-7|many|TRBV6-5
TGTGCCAGCAGTTACACAGGACAGGGGGCTGAGCAGTACTTC
CASSYTGQGAEQYF
>TRBD1|TRBJ2-7|NA|TRBV3-1/TRBV3-2
TGTGCCAGCAGCCAAGATGGACAGGGACTCCAGCAGTACTTC
CASSQDGQGLQQYF
>NA|TRBJ1-6|NA|TRBV7-9
TGTGCCAGCAGCTTAGAGGACAAAAATTCACCCCTCCACTTT
CASSLEDKNSPLHF
>NA|TRBJ2-5|few|TRBV5-5
TGTGCCAGCAGCTCCCAGCCGGGGGTCCAAGAGACCCAGTACTTC
CASSSQPGVQETQYF
>TRBD2|TRBJ2-1|NA|TRBV5-1
TGCGCCAGCAGCACGTTAGTAGCGGGCACATACAATGAGCAGTTCTTC
CASSTLVAGTYNEQFF
>TRBD1|TRBJ1-2|NA|TRBV18
TGTGCCAGCTCACCACACAGGGGGCTGGACTATGGCTACACCTTC
CASSPHRGLDYGYTF
>NA|TRBJ2-7|NA|TRBV4-3
TGCGCCAGCAGCCAAGATGGAGGGTTCTACGAGCAGTACTTC
CASSQDGGFYEQYF
>NA|TRBJ2-7|NA|TRBV5-1
TGCGCCAGCAGCTTAGGAGCTGCCTACGAGCAGTACTTC
CASSLGAAYEQYF
>NA|TRBJ2-1|NA|TRBV2
TGTGCCAGCAGCACCTACAATGAGCAGTTCTTC
CASSTYNEQFF
>TRBD1|TRBJ2-1|NA|TRBV14
TGTGCCAGCAGCCGGCGGACAGGGAGGAATGAGCAGTTCTTC
CASSRRTGRNEQFF
>NA|TRBJ2-7|NA|TRBV27
TGTGCCAGCAGTCCCACTCTCCGGTATGGTACCGACTACGAGCAGTACTTC
CASSPTLRYGTDYEQYF
>TRBD2|TRBJ2-2|NA|TRBV29-1
TGCAGCGTTGTAATAGCGGGAGGGCCGAACACCGGGGAGCTGTTTTTT
CSVVIAGGPNTGELFF
>TRBD1|TRBJ1-6|NA|TRBV6-5
TGTGCCAGCAGACCACTCAGGGGGTTCACTTCACCCCTCCACTTT
CASRPLRGFTSPLHF
>TRBD1|TRBJ1-2|once|TRBV19
TGTGCCAGTAGCAATCTAGGGGGCAGCGGCTACACCTTC
CASSNLGGSGYTF
>TRBD1|TRBJ1-2|NA|TRBV24-1
TGTGCCACCAGTGATCTACCCCGGGCCGACAGGGGCTATGGCTACACCTTC
CATSDLPRADRGYGYTF
>NA|TRBJ2-1|NA|TRBV10-3
TGTGCCATCAGTGGGCAGGGGTCTTCCTACAATGAGCAGTTCTTC
CAISGQGSSYNEQFF
>NA|TRBJ2-7|NA|TRBV6-2/TRBV6-3
TGTGCCAGCAGTTCCCCTTTAGAGCAGTACTTC
CASSSPLEQYF
>TRBD2|TRBJ2-3|NA|TRBV2
TGTGCCACCTGGCAGTCTAGCGGGGTCACAGATACGCAGTATTTT
CATWQSSGVTDTQYF
>NA|TRBJ1-1|NA|TRBV19
TGTGCCAGTAGGGTCGCGGCCTCGAACACTGAAGCTTTCTTT
CASRVAASNTEAFF
>NA|TRBJ1-1|NA|TRBV2
TGTGCCAGCGAGGGGTCCAGGGCGGGAACTGAAGCTTTCTTT
CASEGSRAGTEAFF
>TRBD1|TRBJ1-2|NA|TRBV19
TGTGCCAGTAGTACTCGTGGACAGGGTGGCCTCTATGGCTACACCTTC
CASSTRGQGGLYGYTF
>TRBD1|TRBJ1-5|NA|TRBV9
TGTGCCAGCAGCCCGACAGGGGGGAATCAGCCCCAGCATTTT
CASSPTGGNQPQHF
>TRBD2|TRBJ2-1|NA|TRBV7-3
TGTGCCAGCAGCCCGCTGGCGGGAGGAAGTAATGAGCAGTTCTTC
CASSPLAGGSNEQFF
>NA|TRBJ2-3|NA|TRBV10-3
TGTGCCATCAGTGAGTCGACTCAAGATGTCAGCAACACAGATACGCAGTATTTT
CAISESTQDVSNTDTQYF
>TRBD2|TRBJ2-7|NA|TRBV28
TGTGCCAGCAGTTTAAGGGCTAGCGGAGTTTACGAGCAGTACTTC
CASSLRASGVYEQYF
>NA|TRBJ1-1|NA|TRBV25-1
TGTGCCAGCAGGGAGGGCGGACTGAACACTGAAGCTTTCTTT
CASREGGLNTEAFF
>NA|TRBJ1-2|NA|TRBV25-1
TGTGCCAGCAGTCCATATGGCTACACCTTC
CASSPYGYTF
>NA|TRBJ1-6|NA|TRBV30
TGTGCCTGGAGTACAGGCCCCGGTGGTTCACCCCTCCACTTT
CAWSTGPGGSPLHF
>NA|TRBJ1-2|NA|TRBV14
TGTGCCAGCAGCCAAGGCCTATACTATGGCTACACCTTC
CASSQGLYYGYTF
>NA|TRBJ2-7|NA|TRBV19
TGTGCCAGTAGTATAGTTCGTTACGAGCAGTACTTC
CASSIVRYEQYF
>NA|TRBJ1-5|NA|TRBV12-3/TRBV12-4
TGTGCCAGCAGTTTCCAGGCCAATCAGCCCCAGCATTTT
CASSFQANQPQHF
>NA|TRBJ2-7|NA|TRBV30
TGTGCCTGGAGTTCAGCAGGGGAAACCTACGAGCAGTACTTC
CAWSSAGETYEQYF
>NA|TRBJ1-6|NA|TRBV27
TGTGCCAGCAGGTTCCGGCCCGGACAGCATAATTCACCCCTCCACTTT
CASRFRPGQHNSPLHF
>NA|TRBJ2-5|NA|TRBV5-1
TGCGCCAGCAGGAGGGCAGACCAAGAGACCCAGTACTTC
CASRRADQETQYF
>NA|TRBJ1-2|NA|TRBV3-1/TRBV3-2
TGTGCCAGCAGCCAAATAGGCCGGGGAGATGGCTACACCTTC
CASSQIGRGDGYTF
>NA|TRBJ2-1|NA|TRBV18
TGTGCCAGCTCACCAACGGGGAGCTCCTACAATGAGCAGTTCTTC
CASSPTGSSYNEQFF